Shown below are 10 T cell receptor beta chains from a single sample sequenced in a study of blood T cell repertoires in COVID-19. Produced via immunoSEQ multiplex PCR; TCRdb's table is partial and in-frame only. The profile shows tens of thousands of clones, around four fifths of them singletons. The sample was peripheral blood. All receptors derive from a man in his forties or fifties with active COVID-19.

This clone showed up just once. The chain employs TRBV5-4 and TRBJ2-7; 7 bases are shared with TRBD1. The germline gives CDR1 SGHNT, CDR2 YYREEE (reference sequence). The junction had 5 bases not matched to a gene; V was cut back by 4 bases and J by 4 bases. This CDR3 contains 13 residues. The CDR3 bases are TGTGCCAGCAGCGGGGGACAGTCATACGAGCAGTACTTC. Translating gives CASSGGQSYEQYF.

V is TRBV11-3 and J is TRBJ1-4, with D hard to call. V was trimmed by 4 bases and J by 8 bases, leaving 8 bases between them. The germline V gene encodes CDR1 SGHNT and CDR2 YENEEA. This CDR3 has 12 residues. The chain's CDR3 is CASSSGWEKLFF. The CDR3 DNA reads TGTGCCAGCAGCTCAGGCTGGGAAAAACTGTTTTTT.

The chain recombines TRBV11-1 with TRBJ2-3; 9 nucleotides match TRBD2. Germline CDR1 reads SGHAT; CDR2 reads FQDESV (reference sequence). The CDR3 runs 16 residues. Trimming removed 2 bases from V and 8 bases from J; junction bases left unmatched: 11. CDR3 nucleotides: TGTGCCAGCAGCTTACTTTCTAGCGGGGAGGCCGTTACGCAGTATTTT. Its translation is CASSLLSSGEAVTQYF. The full variable domain, with the rest looked up from reference TRBV11-1 and TRBJ2-3, is EAEVAQSPRYKITEKSQAVAFWCDPISGHATLYWYRQILGQGPELLVQFQDESVVDDSQLPKDRFSAERLKGVDSTLKIQPAELGDSAMYLCASSLLSSGEAVTQYFGPGTRLTVL.

The CDR3 loop is CASSEIGTGAYEQYF. In nucleotides, the CDR3 is TGTGCCAGCAGTGAAATAGGGACAGGAGCCTACGAGCAGTACTTC. The rearrangement joins TRBV6-1 to TRBJ2-7, with TRBD1 matching over 8 bases. Germline V gene data show CDR1 as MNHNS and CDR2 as SASEGT. The CDR3 runs 15 residues. V lost 2 bases to trimming and J lost 2 bases; unmatched junction nucleotides: 5.

This clone occurred a few times. The rearrangement links TRBV6-5 to TRBJ2-1; TRBD1 is a possible D gene (5 bases). Germline-derived CDR1 and CDR2 are MNHEY and SVGAGI. V lost 2 bases and J lost 2, with 10 bases in between. This CDR3 region has 15 residues. The CDR3 DNA is TGTGCCAGCAGTTACAAACAGGTTACCTACAATGAGCAGTTCTTC. Residues: CASSYKQVTYNEQFF.

In the case of this clone: One junction end does not reproduce the germline sequence, and a read error may be involved. The chain links TRBV7-7 to TRBJ2-1; possibly TRBD1 for D (6 bases). There are 13 residues in the CDR3. The germline V gene encodes CDR1 SSHAT and CDR2 FNYEAQ (reference sequence). The CDR3 loop reads CASSWGQNNEQFF. CDR3 sequence (DNA): TGTGCTAGCAGCTGGGGGCAGAACAATGAGCAGTTCTTC.

The J gene is TRBJ2-7, the V gene TRBV10-3; 8 nucleotides match TRBD2. After removal of 5 bases from V and 7 bases from J, the junction contained 10 bases not matched to a gene. The germline CDR1 and CDR2 sequences are ENHRY and SYGVKD. The CDR3 contains 14 residues. The CDR3, as DNA: TGTGCCATCAGTTCCGCTAGCGGGCTTGAGGAGCAGTACTTC. As protein: CAISSASGLEEQYF.

The chain links TRBV27 to TRBJ2-7, with D possibly TRBD2 on 5 matching bases. The V and J ends lost 2 bases and 3 bases respectively, with 14 bases between them. CDR1 is MNHEY and CDR2 is SMNVEV in the germline V gene (reference sequence). The CDR3 length is 15 residues. DNA of the CDR3: TGTGCCAGCAGTTTAAATGCGGGCCCGGACTACGAGCAGTACTTC. Translation gives CASSLNAGPDYEQYF.

The CDR3 spells CARSWGGSACLIRQETQYF. The CDR3 region has the DNA TGTGCCAGAAGCTGGGGCGGGAGTGCTTGTCTGATAAGGCAAGAGACCCAGTACTTC. V is TRBV5-3 and J is TRBJ2-5; 7 bases line up with TRBD2. TRBV5-3 is recorded as an ORF, its role being uncertain. J gave up 2 bases and V 3 bases, and 19 bases lay outside the gene matches. The CDR3 is 19 amino acids.

The count of this clone is one. The rearrangement links TRBV7-2 to TRBJ2-4, with D tentatively TRBD2 (6 bases). Per germline, CDR1 SGHTA and CDR2 FQGNSA. Trimming removed 5 bases from V and 10 bases from J, with 24 bases in between. The CDR3 is made up of 16 amino acids. CDR3 coding DNA: TGTGCCAGCAGCGCACGCGGGGCCGCCACAATAAGTATTCAGTACTTC. Translated: CASSARGAATISIQYF.